The rows below give T cell receptor beta chains drawn from one sample of a study of beta chain features in type 1 diabetes. The table came from immunoSEQ multiplex PCR; TCRdb's copy has only in-frame clones and leaves some out. The sample carries more than 250,000 clones, less than 30% recorded once. Source material: naive CD4+ T cells from blood. The origin of the receptors is a woman between 25 and 40 years old with type 1 diabetes. CDR3s include the opening cysteine and the closing phenylalanine or tryptophan. Each record gives: D gene, V gene, J gene, CDR3 protein. D genes are given only for firm matches.

>TRBD2|TRBV7-3|TRBJ2-2
CASTRTSGTGELFF
>TRBD1|TRBV5-6|TRBJ2-6
CASSLDRGAGANVLTF
>NA|TRBV28|TRBJ2-5
CASSPVDGEYQETQYF
>NA|TRBV5-1|TRBJ2-1
CASSTPGGSEQFF
>TRBD2|TRBV4-1|TRBJ2-7
CASSQDPSTSGRASSYEQYF
>TRBD1|TRBV29-1|TRBJ1-5
CSPRGTGGYSNQPQHF
>TRBD1|TRBV4-1|TRBJ2-5
CASSPRGETQYF
>NA|TRBV28|TRBJ1-2
CASTRQEYTF
>TRBD1|TRBV5-8|TRBJ1-5
CASSTGQVINQPQHF
>TRBD1|TRBV10-1|TRBJ2-3
CASSSGGLRYF
>NA|TRBV21-1|TRBJ2-6
CASSKRHRDRIYSGANVLTF
>NA|TRBV11-2|TRBJ2-2
CASSLDPLTGELFF
>NA|TRBV7-9|TRBJ1-2
CASSLQGSGYTF
>TRBD2|TRBV29-1|NA
CSVPGLARIYEQYF
>NA|TRBV2|TRBJ2-7
CASRQSYEQYF
>NA|TRBV15|TRBJ2-1
CATSRDWGEAYNEQFF
>TRBD1|TRBV7-3|TRBJ1-1
CASSPGTGVGVGQLNTEAFF
>TRBD2|TRBV29-1|TRBJ2-3
CSVVLTSGRADTQYF
>TRBD1|TRBV9|TRBJ2-7
CASSPRTGWDEQYF
>NA|TRBV28|TRBJ1-5
CASSLEVRQNQPQHF
>NA|TRBV6-1|TRBJ1-5
CASNSFGSNQPQHF
>NA|TRBV29-1|TRBJ2-1
CSFRSYNEQFF
>NA|TRBV5-6|TRBJ1-2
CASSPEGSRRYGYTF
>TRBD1|TRBV5-1|TRBJ1-2
CASSLETGAGGYTF
>NA|TRBV23-1|TRBJ1-2
CASSQGRGDRGYTF
>TRBD1|TRBV7-9|TRBJ1-4
CASSYGQGSNEKLFF
>NA|TRBV29-1|TRBJ1-1
CSVAGVTNTEAFF
>NA|TRBV10-3|TRBJ2-1
CAISAAGGNEQFF
>TRBD2|TRBV29-1|TRBJ2-5
CSVEIVAGVPRTQYF
>NA|TRBV5-1|TRBJ2-1
CASSERDTQFF
>NA|TRBV29-1|TRBJ1-1
CSVLMEVDAFF
>NA|TRBV7-9|TRBJ1-1
CVTRQMAEAFF
>TRBD1|TRBV7-2|TRBJ2-5
CASSLGQGETQYF
>TRBD1|TRBV29-1|TRBJ2-3
CSAGTGADTQYF
>NA|TRBV20-1|TRBJ1-1
CSARVEGKAFF
>TRBD1|TRBV15|TRBJ2-5
CATSRRQGETQYF
>TRBD1|TRBV29-1|TRBJ2-5
CSVAGGQGWGETQYF
>NA|TRBV9|TRBJ2-1
CASSPLAPFERNEQFF
>NA|TRBV4-1|TRBJ2-3
CASSQQSPTDTQYF
>NA|TRBV7-9|TRBJ2-7
CASSPDSPLYEQYF